Listed below are T cell receptor beta chains from one sample, sequenced in a study of Graves' ophthalmopathy and Graves' hyperthyroidism. From the multiplex PCR reads, TCRdb called clonotypes with MiXCR, one entry per CDR3 protein. The sample lists a few hundred thousand distinct CDR3 sequences; 20% to 25% were seen once. The sequenced sample consisted of peripheral blood. All receptors come from a woman aged 50 to 60 with Graves' ophthalmopathy. CDR3s include the opening cysteine and the closing phenylalanine or tryptophan. The D gene is left open where the match is weak. Expanded clones get a size class; other rows say once, few or many, or leave the size out.

many	TRBV28	TRBJ2-7	NA	TGTGCCAGCAGAATCGACAGGACCTCCTACGAGCAGTACTTC	CASRIDRTSYEQYF
many	TRBV5-6	TRBJ1-5	NA	TGTGCCAGCAGCCGCATGAATGGGGTTAGCAATCAGCCCCAGCATTTT	CASSRMNGVSNQPQHF
many	TRBV19	TRBJ2-7	NA	TGTGCCAGTAGTTCCGCATCCAGGGCTCGCTACGAGCAGTACTTC	CASSSASRARYEQYF
few	TRBV20-1	TRBJ2-7	NA	TGCAGTGCTAGAGAGACTGCGTACGAGCAGTACTTC	CSARETAYEQYF
many	TRBV19	TRBJ1-1	NA	TGTGCCAGTAGTATGGAACAGACCGGGTCCACTGAAGCTTTCTTT	CASSMEQTGSTEAFF
many	TRBV12-3/TRBV12-4	TRBJ2-5	TRBD1	TGTGCCAGCACTTACGGGGACAGGGACGAAGAGACCCAGTACTTC	CASTYGDRDEETQYF
NA	TRBV11-2	TRBJ1-1	NA	TGTGCCAGCAGCTTAGAGGTTCAAGCTTTCTTT	CASSLEVQAFF
many	TRBV5-6	TRBJ1-2	NA	TGTGCCAGCAGCTGGCGGTCGGCGAGCTATGGCTACACCTTC	CASSWRSASYGYTF
many	TRBV6-1	TRBJ2-7	NA	TGTGCCAGCAGTGAACCGGTAGAACACGAGCAGTACTTC	CASSEPVEHEQYF
many	TRBV4-2	TRBJ2-5	NA	TGTGCCAGCAGCCAAGATGGGGACTACCAAGAGACCCAGTACTTC	CASSQDGDYQETQYF
NA	TRBV12-3/TRBV12-4	TRBJ1-1	NA	TGTGCCAGCAGTTCGCCGCACCGGGACACAAAGAACACTGAAGCTTTCTTT	CASSSPHRDTKNTEAFF
NA	TRBV20-1	TRBJ2-5	NA	TGCAGTGCTAGAGATTCCCGGGCGGCGGAGACCCAGTACTTC	CSARDSRAAETQYF
NA	TRBV29-1	TRBJ2-2	NA	TGCAGCGTCGCCTCGGGTACCGGGGAGCTGTTTTTT	CSVASGTGELFF
many	TRBV11-2	TRBJ2-7	NA	TGTGCCAGCAGCTTAACGGGACCCTACGAGCAGTACTTC	CASSLTGPYEQYF